This T cell receptor beta chain was documented in a study of blood T cell repertoires in COVID-19. Study overall: Samples taken during acute and convalescent COVID-19 were collected in the United States, Italy and Spain. From T cells, B-cell-depleted T cells, or PBMCs came the material, which was cDNA or gDNA.

Those enrolled in Seattle joined during active infection and were followed longitudinally afterward. The assay was immunoSEQ multiplex PCR, and TCRdb's table has in-frame clones only and misses some. The data show under 350,000 clones, roughly 90% seen once. The ends lost 3 bases at V and 5 bases at J; junction bases unmatched: 8. The CDR3 has 15 amino acids. Germline V CDR1 and CDR2: SGHRS, YFSETQ. The chain links TRBV5-1 to TRBJ1-1; 9 nucleotides match TRBD1. This sequence originates from a woman aged 25-40 years with COVID-19, enrolled during active disease. The sequenced sample consisted of peripheral blood. Here the CDR3 DNA reads TGCGCCAGCAGCTCGGTACAGGGGGCTAGGACTGAAGCTTTCTTT. This sequence encodes CASSSVQGARTEAFF.